This TCR beta chain was obtained from a study of monozygotic twins with inflammatory bowel disease. UMIs with a 6-nucleotide sample barcode were added by template switching. TCRdb re-called the 5' RACE reads; one entry per CDR3 protein, DNA not given. The table lists a few hundred thousand distinct CDR3 sequences. Sequenced material: blood. This receptor was taken from a human donor with ulcerative colitis or Crohn's disease, or a healthy co-twin of an affected twin (not recorded which).

CDR3: CASSSFPEIYNEQFF. The chain carries TRBV11-2 and TRBJ2-1; TCRdb calls TRBD1, which cannot be checked without DNA. The CDR3 spans 15 residues. CDR1 and CDR2 from the germline V gene are SGHAT and FQNNGV.